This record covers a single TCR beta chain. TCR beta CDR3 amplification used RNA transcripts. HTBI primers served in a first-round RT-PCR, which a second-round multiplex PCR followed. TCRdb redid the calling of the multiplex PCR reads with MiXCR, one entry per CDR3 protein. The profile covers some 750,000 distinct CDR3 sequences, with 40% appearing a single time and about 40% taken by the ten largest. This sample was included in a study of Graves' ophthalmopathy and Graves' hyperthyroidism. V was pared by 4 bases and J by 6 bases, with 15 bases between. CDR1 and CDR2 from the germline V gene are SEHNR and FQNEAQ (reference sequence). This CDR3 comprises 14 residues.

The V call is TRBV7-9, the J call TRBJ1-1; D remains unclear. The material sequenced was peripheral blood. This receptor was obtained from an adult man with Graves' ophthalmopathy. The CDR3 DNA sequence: TGTGCCAGCAGCTCACCACCGGCTGGCCCTGAAGCTTTCTTT. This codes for CASSSPPAGPEAFF.